Given below is one TCR beta chain in context. This clone's antigen is unknown. Per-base qualities were not stored, and no clone one base away is much larger. This entry is derived from a study of a mutant IDH1 vaccine in newly diagnosed glioma (dated by TCRdb to about 2021). Describing the broader study: Patients were given eight vaccinations, in weeks 1, 3, 5, 7, 11, 15, 19 and 23, which matched visits V03 through V10. Vaccination began 4-6 weeks after radiotherapy alone, or alongside temozolomide cycles in the chemotherapy-containing groups. Of the roughly 31 treated patients, approximately 62% were male and approximately 40% were female, and the mean age was 40.4 years. Before enrollment, most patients had been given radiochemotherapy with temozolomide as standard therapy, while the rest had received either radiotherapy alone or temozolomide alone. Six visits were used for peripheral blood collection: V03 (baseline), V05, V07, V10, V12 and V13. For exploratory analyses, longitudinal TCRB deep sequencing was carried out in about 26 treated patients wherever samples were available. Results and caveats for the whole study, not just this receptor: Immune responses induced by the vaccine were seen in roughly 92% of patients across multiple MHC alleles. No apparent relationship was observed between pseudoprogression and alterations in the top peripheral T cell clonotypes detected by TCRB sequencing. Availability determined which PBMC samples were chosen for TCRB deep sequencing. It was noted by the authors that analyses of patient blood samples could not be reproduced owing to sample limitations.

CDR1 and CDR2, looked up from the germline V gene, are SNHLY and FYNNEI. Relative to germline, V is 5 bases shorter and J is 4 bases shorter, with 9 bases between their ends. Including cysteine and phenylalanine, the CDR3 has 13 amino acids. Here the CDR3 DNA is all that survives: 39 bases in frame from base 1. Preparation of the library involved the immunoSEQ multiplex PCR assay. Following the manufacturer's protocol, the hsTCRB Kit was used to amplify rearranged TCR beta chain sequences. TCRB libraries were sequenced on an Illumina MiSeq. On the study's bioinformatics: The kit vendor's proprietary platform handled demultiplexing, trimming and gene mapping. The source is immuneACCESS, and TCRdb retained only in-frame sequences with V and J called. Part of the clones is not carried over; for the studies checked, unresolved V genes explain less than half of this, and the remainder is unexplained. V and J calls and clone size follow that table, whereas D and trimming were derived from the DNA. Here the sample has around 56,000 clones; about 81% occur a single time. The top ten clonotypes cover about 8.1% of the sample.

This specimen's time point label, per the study, means: week 23, last vaccination. Every vaccine dose consisted of 300 ug of a 20-mer mutant IDH1 peptide in Montanide, administered subcutaneously together with topical imiquimod. The donors had newly diagnosed IDH1-mutant astrocytomas of WHO grade 3 or 4 that showed loss of nuclear ATRX. The samples were drawn from NOA16, a multicentre, single-arm, open-label phase I trial in Germany that tested a mutant IDH1 peptide vaccine in humans for the first time. Genomic DNA for TCRB sequencing was extracted from EDTA blood using the DNeasy Blood and Tissue Kit.

Sequenced here: PBMCs, sampled from a glioma patient whose treatment included an IDH1 peptide vaccine. The origin of this receptor is a middle-aged woman with glioma. Some clones in this sample may be carry-over from other donors' samples. The V gene is TRBV2 and the J gene is TRBJ2-1, with no D gene named confidently. The CDR3: CASSPEPYNEQFF. The DNA is as follows: TGTGCCAGCAGTCCCGAGCCTTACAATGAGCAGTTCTTC.